One and the same sample provided the 18 T cell receptor beta chains below, sequenced in a study of CD8+ T cells in alopecia areata. Isolated RNA was reverse transcribed into cDNA used as the sequencing template. The repertoire was sequenced with immunoSEQ multiplex PCR; TCRdb's copy has only in-frame clones and lacks some. The sample lists more than 95,000 clones, less than 70% occurring once. What was sequenced was CD4+ T cells sorted from blood. Receptors originate from a human donor in good health.

The chain recombines TRBV30 with TRBJ2-6; no reliable D call. Trimming left V 3 bases short and J 0 bases short, with 3 bases between. Germline CDR1 is GTSNPN and CDR2 is SVGIG (reference sequence). The CDR3 totals 13 residues. The CDR3: CAWRGSGANVLTF. In DNA form, the CDR3 reads TGTGCCTGGAGGGGCTCTGGGGCCAACGTCCTGACTTTC.

In its sample, this clone ranks as medium-sized (0.01 to 0.1%). The chain employs TRBV7-2 and TRBJ1-4; D uncertain. V was pared by 11 bases and J by 0 bases, with 16 bases between. Germline V gene lookup returns CDR1 SGHTA and CDR2 FQGNSA. CDR3 size: 15 residues. The CDR3 sequence is CASSMGSATNEKLFF. The CDR3 coding sequence is TGTGCCTCTTCAATGGGTAGTGCAACTAATGAAAAACTGTTTTTT.

J is TRBJ1-2 and V is TRBV19, with D tentatively TRBD1 (6 bases). Trimming shortened V by 7 bases and J by 0 bases, and 12 bases separated the two germline ends. From germline, CDR1 is LNHDA and CDR2 SQIVND (reference sequence). The CDR3 sequence is 14 residues long. The CDR3: CASTEGGTNYGYTF. In nucleotides, the CDR3 is TGTGCCAGTACGGAGGGGGGTACTAACTATGGCTACACCTTC.

In this sample, this clone turned up a few times. The CDR3 DNA follows: TGTGCCATCAGTTCCGCAGGGAGGACCCAAGAGACCCAGTACTTC. Its protein is CAISSAGRTQETQYF. The chain couples TRBV10-3 to TRBJ2-5, with a tentative D call TRBD2 (6 bases). In germline, CDR1 is ENHRY, CDR2 SYGVKD. The CDR3 runs 15 residues. V lost 5 bases and J 1 base, leaving 14 bases between the germline ends.

The table lists this clone with a count of one. This rearrangement joins TRBV29-1 to TRBJ2-2; D not certain. V lost 3 bases to trimming and J lost 5 bases, with 7 bases between them. Germline lookup yields CDR1 SQVTM and CDR2 ANQGSEA. CDR3 length: 12 residues. The CDR3 loop reads CSVEFNTGELFF. CDR3 sequence (DNA): TGCAGCGTTGAGTTTAATACCGGGGAGCTGTTTTTT.

J is TRBJ2-7 and V is TRBV4-2, with 8 bases aligning to TRBD2. Germline-derived CDR1 and CDR2 are LGHNA and YNFKEQ. V was clipped by 1 base and J by 0 bases; unmatched bases: 8. The CDR3 has 17 residues. Here the CDR3 reads CASSQGISGGRSYEQYF. The CDR3 DNA is TGTGCCAGCAGCCAAGGGATAAGCGGGGGCCGCTCCTACGAGCAGTACTTC.

The CDR3 protein is CASSRGRGYQETQYF. The CDR3 coding sequence is TGTGCCAGCAGTAGGGGGCGCGGGTACCAAGAGACCCAGTACTTC. The chain carries TRBV6-5 and TRBJ2-5, with 7 bases aligning to TRBD1. With V trimmed by 5 bases and J by 0 bases, 6 bases remained unmatched. In germline, CDR1 is MNHEY, CDR2 SVGAGI. The CDR3 consists of 15 residues.

This clone has just a few counts. The chain uses TRBV7-2 and TRBJ2-7; D possibly corresponds to TRBD2 (7 bases). Looked up from germline, CDR1 is SGHTA and CDR2 is FQGNSA. CDR3 length equals 15 residues. The V and J ends lost 2 bases and 2 bases respectively, with 13 bases between them. The DNA of the CDR3 is TGTGCCAGCAGCTTATACCAGGGGAGGGCCTACGAGCAGTACTTC. It is translated as CASSLYQGRAYEQYF.

This clone was counted only a few times. This chain uses TRBV7-9 with TRBJ2-7, with unresolved D. CDR3 size: 14 residues. Germline CDR1 is SEHNR and CDR2 is FQNEAQ (reference sequence). The V end was cut by 1 base, the J end by 0 bases, with 7 bases between. The CDR3 spells CASSLGPGSYEQYF. The CDR3 nucleotides are TGTGCCAGCAGCTTAGGGCCAGGCTCCTACGAGCAGTACTTC.

V gene TRBV7-9 combines with J gene TRBJ1-2, with D hard to call. V lost 2 bases, J lost 4 bases, and 8 bases lay in between. The CDR3 is 13 amino acids. Per the germline V gene, CDR1 is SEHNR and CDR2 is FQNEAQ (reference sequence). The CDR3 is CASSLKGSYGYTF. The CDR3 DNA is TGTGCCAGCAGCTTAAAGGGTAGCTATGGCTACACCTTC.

The V gene is TRBV5-1, the J gene TRBJ1-4; D gene uncertain. V dropped 2 bases and J dropped 2 bases, with 4 bases sitting between them. The CDR3 is 13 amino acids. From germline, CDR1 is SGHRS and CDR2 YFSETQ. CDR3 protein: CASSFQTNEKLFF. CDR3 nucleotides: TGCGCCAGCAGCTTCCAGACTAATGAAAAACTGTTTTTT.

The chain couples TRBV29-1 to TRBJ2-3, with D perhaps matching TRBD1 or TRBD2 (6 bases each). Germline V gives CDR1 SQVTM, CDR2 ANQGSEA. There are 13 residues in the CDR3. Trimming removed 3 bases at V and 3 bases at J, with 10 bases between. The CDR3 nucleotides read TGCAGCGTTGAGGAGGGGGGTACAGATACGCAGTATTTT. As protein: CSVEEGGTDTQYF.

This clone is a singleton in its sample. The chain uses TRBV5-6 and TRBJ2-5, with 7 nucleotides matching TRBD1. The J call may be incorrect, as the DNA end agrees better with TRBJ2-7. CDR3 length: 15 amino acids. Per the germline V gene, CDR1 is SGHDT and CDR2 is YYEEEE. CDR3 bases: TGTGCCAGCAGCTCCAGACGACAGGGTAGCTACGAGCAGTACTTC. Translation gives CASSSRRQGSYEQYF.

V is TRBV5-1 and J is TRBJ1-6, with 8 positions matching TRBD1. Germline loops: CDR1 SGHRS, CDR2 YFSETQ. V shed 2 bases, J shed 8 bases, and the junction held 6 bases outside the gene matches. This CDR3 spans 15 amino acids. The CDR3 DNA reads TGCGCCAGCAGCTTAAAGACAGGGGCGGATTCACCCCTCCACTTT. Its protein is CASSLKTGADSPLHF.

This rearrangement joins TRBV30 to TRBJ1-1; TRBD1 matches 10 bases. This CDR3 has 12 amino acids. The germline V gene has CDR1 GTSNPN and CDR2 SVGIG (reference sequence). V dropped 7 bases and J dropped 5; count of bases not matched to a gene: 4. As DNA, the CDR3 is TGTGCCTTCGACAGGGGGCGAACTGAAGCTTTCTTT. This codes for CAFDRGRTEAFF.

This chain uses TRBV4-1 with TRBJ2-6; unclear D gene. Trimming took 1 base from V and 2 from J, leaving 15 bases between them. CDR3 size: 18 residues. Germline V lookup: CDR1 MGHRA, CDR2 YSYEKL. In nucleotides, the CDR3 is TGCGCCAGCAGCCAAGTGGGCGGTGGGTTACCTGGGGCCAACGTCCTGACTTTC. Translated: CASSQVGGGLPGANVLTF.

The rearrangement links TRBV7-9 to TRBJ2-6; D not certain. Germline values: CDR1 SEHNR, CDR2 FQNEAQ (reference sequence). The CDR3 length is 15 residues. V shed 1 base and J shed 6 bases, with 10 bases lying between them. This CDR3 reads CASSLVWQEANVLTF. Written as DNA, the CDR3 is TGTGCCAGCAGCTTAGTATGGCAGGAGGCCAACGTCCTGACTTTC.

V usage is TRBV7-2 and J usage is TRBJ1-2, with no clear D. The CDR3 consists of 14 residues. Trimming stripped 3 bases from V and 0 bases from J, with 8 bases between. Germline V gene sequence: CDR1 SGHTA, CDR2 FQGNSA. CDR3 coding DNA: TGTGCCAGCAGCTTTGCAGGAGCTAACTATGGCTACACCTTC. Its protein product is CASSFAGANYGYTF.